This TCR beta chain emerged from a study of early T cells in non-severe SARS-CoV-2 infection. Overall study context: Whole-blood bulk RNA, unsorted, was sequenced, and chains were unpaired.

At least ten counts were recorded for this clonotype. The antigen remains undetermined. Germline lookup yields CDR1 SEHNR and CDR2 FQNEAQ (reference sequence). V lost 5 bases to trimming and J lost 5 bases; unmatched junction nucleotides: 10. The CDR3 loop spans 16 amino acids. General study points: There was a bias toward anti-spike CD8 responses in VDJdb matching, which missed private and CD4 specificities.

Individual cDNA molecules were tagged with unique molecular identifiers, the study reported. TCRdb reanalysed the 5' RACE reads using MiXCR and keeps one entry per CDR3 protein. The sample has over 30,000 distinct CDR3 sequences; 5% are singletons. This receptor was taken from an adult who was a healthcare worker with PCR-confirmed SARS-CoV-2 infection or an uninfected control (not recorded which). Sequenced material: whole blood. This chain joins TRBV7-9 and TRBJ2-1; TRBD1 matches at 9 bases. The CDR3 loop reads CASSRIWTGDNNEQFF. The CDR3 nucleotides read TGTGCCAGCAGCCGGATATGGACAGGGGACAACAATGAGCAGTTCTTC.